The present T cell receptor (beta chain) was sequenced within a study of cytomegalovirus exposure and HLA in healthy donors. Clones were read by immunoSEQ multiplex PCR, and TCRdb kept only the in-frame ones, dropping some. The sample has over 70,000 clones, around 90% seen once; the top ten hold approximately 4.2%. The donors were in the approximately 120-subject validation cohort; that cohort was separate from the approximately 700-subject first cohort. Study observations and caveats: Cytomegalovirus status, reportedly, was diagnosed with high specificity and sensitivity by the classifier. There were some public TCRs occurring in many donors, but most TCR sequences were rare.

CDR1 is SNHLY and CDR2 is FYNNEI in the germline V gene. V shed 0 bases and J shed 9 bases, with 15 bases lying between them. The CDR3 is 15 residues long. Note on this clone: Its target is unknown.

This receptor was taken from a young woman in good health and CMV-seropositive. Sequenced sample: PBMCs. This sequence joins TRBV2 and TRBJ1-5, with D perhaps TRBD1 (5 bases). The CDR3 DNA sequence: TGTGCCAGCAGTGAAGCAGGACACCCGCAGGGGCCCCAGCATTTT. As protein: CASSEAGHPQGPQHF.